A single T cell receptor (beta chain) is shown here with its context. Its target antigen remains unknown. One base away there is no much larger clone; base qualities are not given. RNA was extracted using the RNeasy kit, and about 0.5 to 1 microgram was reverse transcribed with random hexamers. The immunoSEQ multiplex PCR assay, covering 54 Vbeta and 13 Jbeta segments, was used to amplify TCR beta CDR3 regions. PCR amplification bias was corrected by using a synthetic template baseline for primer optimization and computational correction. On the study's bioinformatics: Reads were annotated to V, D and J genes according to IMGT and were analyzed with immunoSEQ Analyzer, with only productive sequences retained. Clonality was calculated as one minus the Shannon entropy normalized by log2 of the number of productive unique sequences. For each patient and control, public and private clones were evaluated within the 100 most prevalent clones. A clone was defined as Susac-specific if it was absent from the healthy and MS cohorts, from over a thousand published viral clones and from other ImmuneACCESS disease sequences. Starting from the raw public reads, TCRdb applied fastp trimming at Q25, assembled clones with MiXCR and retained in-frame beta chains. Rows with one shared CDR3 protein collapse into an entry with the most common genes and DNA. The authors' filters were not applied to this entry. The sample table records roughly 150,000 distinct CDR3 sequences; under 95% of these occur just once. The ten largest make up approximately 0.082% of the sample.

Peripheral blood CD8+ and CD4+ T cells from healthy donors, Susac syndrome patients and multiple sclerosis patients were profiled by high-throughput TCR beta sequencing. Healthy donors were age- and sex-matched controls. Bulk CD8+ and CD4+ T cells were purified by magnetic negative isolation, while CD8+ TEMRA cells were enriched using FACS. Blood was collected in EDTA tubes and processed within 24 hours, with PBMCs isolated through density gradient centrifugation. PBMCs intended for TCR sequencing were frozen in liquid nitrogen and were later thawed in a 37 degrees C water bath. The sorted or isolated CD4+, CD8+ and CD8+ TEMRA cells reached a purity of at least 90%. The data derive from a study of CD8 T cells in Susac syndrome (dated by TCRdb to the late 2010s). For the study in its entirety: The study used repertoire sequencing to test whether antigen drove CD8+ T cell activation and differentiation in Susac syndrome.

The study at large found these results: The number of individuals in the TCR sequencing and HLA analysis was acknowledged as relatively small.

Cut back by 8 bases and 1 base, the V and J ends lie 9 bases apart. For CDR1 and CDR2, the germline V gene lists ENHRY and SYGVKD. CDR3 length: 12 amino acids, cysteine to phenylalanine. Here the CDR3 DNA is all that survives: 36 bases in frame from base 1. The chain joins TRBV10-3 to TRBJ2-7; TRBD2 is possibly the D segment (5 matching bases). Specimen: CD4+ T cells from PBMCs. The clonotype was recovered from a human donor in good health. The CDR3 is CAIGPGSYEQYF. The sequenced DNA is TGTGCCATCGGTCCGGGGTCCTACGAGCAGTACTTC.